The rows below give T cell receptor beta chains drawn from one sample of a study of cytomegalovirus exposure and HLA in healthy donors. The table came from immunoSEQ multiplex PCR; TCRdb's copy has only in-frame clones and leaves some out. The sample has roughly 120,000 clones; more than 70% are singletons. Sequenced input: PBMCs. These receptors came from a man aged 50 to 60 in good health and CMV-seronegative. Each CDR3 is given with its conserved first and last residue. A D gene is named only where the DNA matches it firmly. Size is omitted from some rows. Given values are once, few, many or a class for expanded clones.

TRBJ1-1 | NA | NA | TRBV5-6 | CASSLEGGGIGRAFF | TGTGCCAGCAGCTTGGAAGGGGGGGGGATCGGTCGAGCTTTCTTT
TRBJ2-2 | NA | TRBD1 | TRBV7-2 | CASSPDRVNTGELFF | TGTGCCAGCAGCCCCGACAGGGTGAACACCGGGGAGCTGTTTTTT
TRBJ2-5 | NA | TRBD2 | TRBV7-8 | CASSTRTSGSRTQYF | TGTGCCAGCAGCACCAGGACTAGCGGGAGTAGGACCCAGTACTTC
TRBJ1-1 | NA | NA | TRBV18 | CASSPIGGGTEAFF | TGTGCCAGCTCACCAATAGGGGGTGGCACTGAAGCTTTCTTT
TRBJ1-2 | NA | NA | TRBV5-4 | CASSSLDRFKSYGYTF | TGTGCCAGCAGCTCACTCGACAGGTTTAAATCCTATGGCTACACCTTC
TRBJ2-3 | NA | TRBD2 | TRBV5-6 | CASSGSPQRGGADTQYF | TGTGCCAGCAGCGGGAGCCCCCAGCGGGGGGGGGCAGATACGCAGTATTTT
TRBJ1-5 | NA | TRBD1 | TRBV19 | CASSTGQGWGNQPQHF | TGTGCCAGTAGCACCGGACAGGGTTGGGGCAATCAGCCCCAGCATTTT
TRBJ2-5 | NA | TRBD2 | TRBV4-3 | CASSQDPLHSGQETQYF | TGCGCCAGCAGCCAAGATCCCCTACATAGCGGGCAAGAGACCCAGTACTTC
TRBJ2-7 | once | NA | TRBV27 | CASSFDRQSYEQYF | TGTGCCAGCAGTTTCGACCGACAGTCCTACGAGCAGTACTTC
TRBJ1-1 | NA | NA | TRBV29-1 | CSVEQEGTEAFF | TGCAGCGTCGAACAGGAGGGGACTGAAGCTTTCTTT
TRBJ1-2 | NA | NA | TRBV5-4 | CASSSGQNTLYGYTF | TGTGCCAGCAGCAGCGGACAGAATACCCTCTATGGCTACACCTTC
TRBJ2-5 | once | TRBD2 | TRBV5-4 | CASSLRLAGAQETQYF | TGTGCCAGCAGCTTGAGACTAGCGGGCGCCCAAGAGACCCAGTACTTC
TRBJ2-7 | NA | TRBD1 | TRBV6-5 | CASSYTGQGVAEQYF | TGTGCCAGCAGTTACACGGGACAGGGGGTCGCTGAGCAGTACTTC
TRBJ1-1 | NA | NA | TRBV6-6 | CASSTQGSNTEAFF | TGTGCCAGCAGCACCCAGGGATCGAACACTGAAGCTTTCTTT
TRBJ1-4 | NA | NA | TRBV4-3 | CASSQGRTPSTNEKLFF | TGCGCCAGCAGCCAAGGGCGGACACCCTCAACTAATGAAAAACTGTTTTTT
TRBJ2-7 | NA | NA | TRBV6-1 | CASCRRGDYEQYF | TGTGCCAGCTGCAGACGGGGAGATTACGAGCAGTACTTC
TRBJ2-3 | few | NA | TRBV29-1 | CSVEEGATDTQYF | TGCAGCGTTGAGGAGGGGGCCACAGATACGCAGTATTTT
TRBJ2-7 | NA | NA | TRBV5-1 | CASSSQGGGDEQYF | TGCGCCAGCAGCTCTCAAGGGGGCGGGGACGAGCAGTACTTC
TRBJ1-2 | NA | NA | TRBV19 | CAAAGRAVGYGYTF | TGTGCCGCCGCGGGGAGGGCCGTAGGGTATGGCTACACCTTC
TRBJ2-2 | NA | NA | TRBV28 | CATWGPTNTGELFF | TGTGCCACCTGGGGCCCCACGAACACCGGGGAGCTGTTTTTT
TRBJ2-7 | few | NA | TRBV5-4 | CASSPVASGNYEQYF | TGTGCCAGCAGCCCCGTAGCGTCCGGAAACTACGAGCAGTACTTC
TRBJ2-7 | once | TRBD1 | TRBV7-3 | CASSLTGGSYYEQYF | TGTGCCAGCAGCCTGACAGGGGGCTCCTACTACGAGCAGTACTTC
TRBJ1-2 | NA | TRBD1 | TRBV5-4 | CASSFFTGDHGYTF | TGTGCCAGCAGCTTTTTTACAGGGGATCATGGCTACACCTTC
TRBJ1-3 | NA | NA | TRBV28 | CASSLQGSVEGNTIYF | TGTGCCAGCAGTTTACAAGGTTCTGTGGAGGGAAACACCATATATTTT
TRBJ1-3 | NA | TRBD1 | TRBV19 | CASSGYRGTGNTIYF | TGTGCCAGTAGTGGTTACAGGGGGACTGGAAACACCATATATTTT
TRBJ1-1 | NA | NA | TRBV29-1 | CSVGGLMNTEAFF | TGCAGCGTTGGGGGACTCATGAACACTGAAGCTTTCTTT
TRBJ2-2 | NA | TRBD2 | TRBV7-2 | CASSRLQLAGGPGTGELFF | TGTGCCAGCAGCCGCCTGCAACTAGCGGGAGGGCCGGGAACCGGGGAGCTGTTTTTT
TRBJ1-3 | NA | TRBD1 | TRBV7-9 | CASSFGQDRIGNTIYF | TGTGCCAGCAGCTTTGGACAGGACCGAATCGGCAACACCATATATTTT
TRBJ2-3 | NA | TRBD2 | TRBV9 | CASSVAKLADTDTQYF | TGTGCCAGCAGCGTAGCGAAGCTAGCGGACACAGATACGCAGTATTTT
TRBJ2-7 | NA | NA | TRBV7-2 | CASSLEGAAFYEQYF | TGTGCCAGCAGCTTAGAGGGAGCGGCGTTCTACGAGCAGTACTTC
TRBJ2-5 | NA | NA | TRBV5-1 | CASSLAVGDERETQYF | TGCGCCAGCAGCTTGGCCGTAGGGGATGAACGGGAGACCCAGTACTTC
TRBJ1-2 | once | NA | TRBV5-1 | CASSFDNGARGYGYTF | TGCGCCAGCAGCTTCGACAATGGGGCCCGAGGATACGGCTACACCTTC
TRBJ2-1 | NA | NA | TRBV9 | CASNALGEVNEQFF | TGTGCCAGCAATGCCCTCGGTGAGGTCAATGAGCAGTTCTTC
TRBJ1-5 | few | NA | TRBV5-6 | CASSRGGSQPQHF | TGTGCCAGCAGCCGGGGGGGTTCCCAGCCCCAGCATTTT
TRBJ2-1 | NA | NA | TRBV4-1 | CASSQVLAGYNEQFF | TGCGCCAGCAGCCAAGTACTAGCCGGATACAATGAGCAGTTCTTC
TRBJ1-1 | NA | NA | TRBV6-6 | CASSYGGREAFF | TGTGCCAGCAGTTACGGAGGACGTGAAGCTTTCTTT
TRBJ1-1 | NA | NA | TRBV27 | CASSSPRADTEAFF | TGTGCCAGCAGTTCTCCCAGGGCGGACACTGAAGCTTTCTTT
TRBJ2-1 | NA | TRBD2 | TRBV5-1 | CASSLEGGRAAEQFF | TGCGCCAGCAGCTTGGAAGGCGGGAGGGCCGCTGAGCAGTTCTTC
TRBJ1-5 | NA | NA | TRBV27 | CASSLMRGNQPQHF | TGTGCCAGCAGTTTGATGAGGGGCAATCAGCCCCAGCATTTT
TRBJ2-3 | NA | TRBD1 | TRBV7-6 | CASSSGTGAPNTQYF | TGTGCCAGCAGCTCCGGGACAGGGGCTCCGAATACGCAGTATTTT
TRBJ2-5 | NA | TRBD2 | TRBV28 | CASGPLAGNQETQYF | TGTGCCAGCGGCCCACTAGCGGGCAATCAAGAGACCCAGTACTTC
TRBJ1-5 | NA | TRBD1 | TRBV5-6 | CASSRDRAGGGPQHF | TGTGCCAGCAGCCGGGACAGGGCTGGGGGGGGGCCCCAGCATTTT
TRBJ1-1 | NA | TRBD1 | TRBV25-1 | CASSGLTGVLVAFF | TGTGCCAGCAGTGGCCTCACAGGGGTGCTCGTGGCTTTCTTT
TRBJ1-3 | NA | NA | TRBV30 | CAWSAFNRAGNTIYF | TGTGCCTGGAGTGCCTTCAACAGGGCTGGAAACACCATATATTTT
TRBJ2-5 | once | TRBD2 | TRBV5-4 | CASSSPTSGETQYF | TGTGCCAGCAGCTCACCCACTAGCGGAGAGACCCAGTACTTC
TRBJ1-1 | NA | NA | TRBV6-5 | CASSYGTGPRITEAFF | TGTGCCAGCAGTTACGGTACAGGCCCTAGGATCACTGAAGCTTTCTTT
TRBJ2-1 | NA | NA | TRBV19 | CASSRGAQRGRDNEQFF | TGTGCCAGTAGTAGGGGGGCCCAGCGGGGTAGAGACAATGAGCAGTTCTTC
TRBJ1-1 | NA | NA | TRBV7-9 | CSSSSQGRGGKDTEAFF | TGTTCCAGCAGCTCGCAAGGGAGAGGGGGAAAGGACACTGAAGCTTTCTTT
TRBJ1-2 | NA | NA | TRBV7-9 | CASSPDPLGGYGYTF | TGTGCCAGCAGCCCCGACCCCCTCGGGGGCTATGGCTACACCTTC
TRBJ2-7 | NA | NA | TRBV14 | CASSQDRNRSSYEQYF | TGTGCCAGCAGCCAAGATCGAAATAGGAGCTCCTACGAGCAGTACTTC
TRBJ2-7 | NA | TRBD1 | TRBV14 | CASSLDRAKQYF | TGTGCCAGCAGCCTGGACAGGGCAAAGCAGTACTTC
TRBJ2-3 | NA | NA | TRBV27 | CASSPAPRDTQYF | TGTGCCAGCAGTCCTGCCCCGCGGGATACGCAGTATTTT
TRBJ2-7 | NA | NA | TRBV6-5 | CASSYLYEQYF | TGTGCCAGCAGTTACCTGTACGAGCAGTACTTC
TRBJ2-5 | NA | NA | TRBV7-2 | CASSLVSSAQETQYF | TGTGCCAGCAGCTTAGTTTCTAGCGCCCAAGAGACCCAGTACTTC
TRBJ2-1 | few | NA | TRBV28 | CAHGGGTDFSEQFF | TGTGCCCATGGCGGGGGCACAGATTTCAGTGAGCAGTTCTTC
TRBJ2-5 | NA | TRBD2 | TRBV28 | CASSPFSRRLAGNQETQYF | TGTGCCAGCAGCCCCTTTTCGAGACGACTAGCGGGAAACCAAGAGACCCAGTACTTC
TRBJ2-3 | NA | TRBD2 | TRBV6-4 | CASSRTSGSSDTQYF | TGTGCCAGCAGCCGGACTAGCGGGAGTTCAGATACGCAGTATTTT
TRBJ1-2 | NA | NA | TRBV7-9 | CASSLGPVNYGYTF | TGTGCCAGCAGCTTAGGTCCCGTTAACTATGGCTACACCTTC
TRBJ1-1 | NA | NA | TRBV2 | CASPISSESEAFF | TGTGCCAGCCCTATAAGCTCTGAATCTGAAGCTTTCTTT